These T cell receptor beta chains were read from a single sample in a study of cytomegalovirus exposure and HLA in healthy donors. Sequencing was performed with immunoSEQ multiplex PCR; in TCRdb, only in-frame clones are kept and a portion is missing. The sample has over 95,000 clones, about 80% seen once; the top ten hold roughly 12%. Sequencing used PBMCs. These receptors all stem from a middle-aged woman in good health and CMV-seropositive. The CDR3 runs from the conserved cysteine through the conserved F or W. Each record gives: CDR3 DNA, CDR3 protein, clone size, J gene, D gene, V gene, CDR3 length. The D gene is left open where the match is weak. The listing skips clone size in some rows; elsewhere it reads once, few, many or a size class.

CDR3 DNA: TGTGCCAGCGCAGGACTAGGACGCAATGAGCAGTTCTTC
CDR3 protein: CASAGLGRNEQFF
clone size: few
J gene: TRBJ2-1
D gene: TRBD2
V gene: TRBV6-5
CDR3 length: 13

CDR3 DNA: TGTGCCAGCAGCCAAGGTTACTGGGACTACTACACAGATACGCAGTATTTT
CDR3 protein: CASSQGYWDYYTDTQYF
clone size: .
J gene: TRBJ2-3
D gene: TRBD2
V gene: TRBV14
CDR3 length: 17

CDR3 DNA: TGTGCCAGCAGCTTAGTTCGGCAGGGTATAGGAAACACCATATATTTT
CDR3 protein: CASSLVRQGIGNTIYF
clone size: few
J gene: TRBJ1-3
D gene: .
V gene: TRBV7-4
CDR3 length: 16

CDR3 DNA: TGTGCCAGCAGGGAAGCCGGGACAGGGGCCTACGAGCAGTACTTC
CDR3 protein: CASREAGTGAYEQYF
clone size: .
J gene: TRBJ2-7
D gene: TRBD1
V gene: TRBV2
CDR3 length: 15

CDR3 DNA: TGTGCCAGCAGCGCACGTACAGGGGGAACCTACGAGCAGTACTTC
CDR3 protein: CASSARTGGTYEQYF
clone size: .
J gene: TRBJ2-7
D gene: TRBD1
V gene: TRBV11-2
CDR3 length: 15

CDR3 DNA: TGTGCCAGCAGCTTTCTTTCAGACTTCTACGAGCAGTACTTC
CDR3 protein: CASSFLSDFYEQYF
clone size: .
J gene: TRBJ2-7
D gene: .
V gene: TRBV11-2
CDR3 length: 14

CDR3 DNA: TGTGCCAGCAGCTCAGACAGGGCGGGGCGACTGTTTTTT
CDR3 protein: CASSSDRAGRLFF
clone size: .
J gene: TRBJ1-4
D gene: TRBD1
V gene: TRBV7-6
CDR3 length: 13

CDR3 DNA: TGTGCCAGCAGTGTTATTACAGGCTGGAACACTGAAGCTTTCTTT
CDR3 protein: CASSVITGWNTEAFF
clone size: .
J gene: TRBJ1-1
D gene: .
V gene: TRBV6-1
CDR3 length: 15

CDR3 DNA: TGTGCCAGCACTAATGGGAGCGCGAGCCAGCAGCCCCAGCATTTT
CDR3 protein: CASTNGSASQQPQHF
clone size: .
J gene: TRBJ1-5
D gene: .
V gene: TRBV28
CDR3 length: 15

CDR3 DNA: TGTGCCAGCAGCTCGGCACAGGGGGGATACGAGCAGTACTTC
CDR3 protein: CASSSAQGGYEQYF
clone size: .
J gene: TRBJ2-7
D gene: TRBD1
V gene: TRBV11-2
CDR3 length: 14

CDR3 DNA: TGTGCCAGCAGTTACGGGCAGGGGGGTTACGAGCAGTACTTC
CDR3 protein: CASSYGQGGYEQYF
clone size: .
J gene: TRBJ2-7
D gene: .
V gene: TRBV6-5
CDR3 length: 14

CDR3 DNA: TGTGCCAGTAGTATCGAGGGACCAGGGGGGCAGTACTTC
CDR3 protein: CASSIEGPGGQYF
clone size: .
J gene: TRBJ2-7
D gene: TRBD1
V gene: TRBV19
CDR3 length: 13

CDR3 DNA: TGTGCCACCACTCGGGAGGCCTTTAATTCACCCCTCCACTTT
CDR3 protein: CATTREAFNSPLHF
clone size: .
J gene: TRBJ1-6
D gene: .
V gene: TRBV19
CDR3 length: 14

CDR3 DNA: TGTGCCAGCACCCCCGGCACAGCTAGCAATCAGCCCCAGCATTTT
CDR3 protein: CASTPGTASNQPQHF
clone size: .
J gene: TRBJ1-5
D gene: .
V gene: TRBV6-5
CDR3 length: 15

CDR3 DNA: TGTGCCAGCTCATCACCGGGACAGGGGGCACATTTT
CDR3 protein: CASSSPGQGAHF
clone size: .
J gene: TRBJ1-3
D gene: TRBD1
V gene: TRBV18
CDR3 length: 12

CDR3 DNA: TGTGCCTGGAGTCCCGGGGGGTGGACTGAAGCTTTCTTT
CDR3 protein: CAWSPGGWTEAFF
clone size: .
J gene: TRBJ1-1
D gene: .
V gene: TRBV30
CDR3 length: 13

CDR3 DNA: TGCGCCAGCGGGGAGGGGAACACTGAAGCTTTCTTT
CDR3 protein: CASGEGNTEAFF
clone size: .
J gene: TRBJ1-1
D gene: .
V gene: TRBV5-1
CDR3 length: 12

CDR3 DNA: TGCGCCAGCGCCCAGGGACAGGGGTTCTACAATGAGCAGTTCTTC
CDR3 protein: CASAQGQGFYNEQFF
clone size: .
J gene: TRBJ2-1
D gene: TRBD1
V gene: TRBV5-1
CDR3 length: 15

CDR3 DNA: TGTGCCTGTGACCCGGGGGGATCACCCCTCCACTTT
CDR3 protein: CACDPGGSPLHF
clone size: .
J gene: TRBJ1-6
D gene: .
V gene: TRBV30
CDR3 length: 12

CDR3 DNA: TGTGCCAGCAGCTTCCCAGAGGGCTATGGCTACACCTTC
CDR3 protein: CASSFPEGYGYTF
clone size: .
J gene: TRBJ1-2
D gene: .
V gene: TRBV5-5
CDR3 length: 13

CDR3 DNA: TGTGCCAGCAGCGTAGAAGGAGGAGGGTGGGGTACTGAAGCTTTCTTT
CDR3 protein: CASSVEGGGWGTEAFF
clone size: .
J gene: TRBJ1-1
D gene: .
V gene: TRBV9
CDR3 length: 16

CDR3 DNA: TGTGCCTGGACCGCTACGGTAGCCTATGGCTACACCTTC
CDR3 protein: CAWTATVAYGYTF
clone size: .
J gene: TRBJ1-2
D gene: .
V gene: TRBV30
CDR3 length: 13

CDR3 DNA: TGTGCCAGCAGCTTAGGTGGGGGCCTGAACACTGAAGCTTTCTTT
CDR3 protein: CASSLGGGLNTEAFF
clone size: .
J gene: TRBJ1-1
D gene: .
V gene: TRBV7-9
CDR3 length: 15